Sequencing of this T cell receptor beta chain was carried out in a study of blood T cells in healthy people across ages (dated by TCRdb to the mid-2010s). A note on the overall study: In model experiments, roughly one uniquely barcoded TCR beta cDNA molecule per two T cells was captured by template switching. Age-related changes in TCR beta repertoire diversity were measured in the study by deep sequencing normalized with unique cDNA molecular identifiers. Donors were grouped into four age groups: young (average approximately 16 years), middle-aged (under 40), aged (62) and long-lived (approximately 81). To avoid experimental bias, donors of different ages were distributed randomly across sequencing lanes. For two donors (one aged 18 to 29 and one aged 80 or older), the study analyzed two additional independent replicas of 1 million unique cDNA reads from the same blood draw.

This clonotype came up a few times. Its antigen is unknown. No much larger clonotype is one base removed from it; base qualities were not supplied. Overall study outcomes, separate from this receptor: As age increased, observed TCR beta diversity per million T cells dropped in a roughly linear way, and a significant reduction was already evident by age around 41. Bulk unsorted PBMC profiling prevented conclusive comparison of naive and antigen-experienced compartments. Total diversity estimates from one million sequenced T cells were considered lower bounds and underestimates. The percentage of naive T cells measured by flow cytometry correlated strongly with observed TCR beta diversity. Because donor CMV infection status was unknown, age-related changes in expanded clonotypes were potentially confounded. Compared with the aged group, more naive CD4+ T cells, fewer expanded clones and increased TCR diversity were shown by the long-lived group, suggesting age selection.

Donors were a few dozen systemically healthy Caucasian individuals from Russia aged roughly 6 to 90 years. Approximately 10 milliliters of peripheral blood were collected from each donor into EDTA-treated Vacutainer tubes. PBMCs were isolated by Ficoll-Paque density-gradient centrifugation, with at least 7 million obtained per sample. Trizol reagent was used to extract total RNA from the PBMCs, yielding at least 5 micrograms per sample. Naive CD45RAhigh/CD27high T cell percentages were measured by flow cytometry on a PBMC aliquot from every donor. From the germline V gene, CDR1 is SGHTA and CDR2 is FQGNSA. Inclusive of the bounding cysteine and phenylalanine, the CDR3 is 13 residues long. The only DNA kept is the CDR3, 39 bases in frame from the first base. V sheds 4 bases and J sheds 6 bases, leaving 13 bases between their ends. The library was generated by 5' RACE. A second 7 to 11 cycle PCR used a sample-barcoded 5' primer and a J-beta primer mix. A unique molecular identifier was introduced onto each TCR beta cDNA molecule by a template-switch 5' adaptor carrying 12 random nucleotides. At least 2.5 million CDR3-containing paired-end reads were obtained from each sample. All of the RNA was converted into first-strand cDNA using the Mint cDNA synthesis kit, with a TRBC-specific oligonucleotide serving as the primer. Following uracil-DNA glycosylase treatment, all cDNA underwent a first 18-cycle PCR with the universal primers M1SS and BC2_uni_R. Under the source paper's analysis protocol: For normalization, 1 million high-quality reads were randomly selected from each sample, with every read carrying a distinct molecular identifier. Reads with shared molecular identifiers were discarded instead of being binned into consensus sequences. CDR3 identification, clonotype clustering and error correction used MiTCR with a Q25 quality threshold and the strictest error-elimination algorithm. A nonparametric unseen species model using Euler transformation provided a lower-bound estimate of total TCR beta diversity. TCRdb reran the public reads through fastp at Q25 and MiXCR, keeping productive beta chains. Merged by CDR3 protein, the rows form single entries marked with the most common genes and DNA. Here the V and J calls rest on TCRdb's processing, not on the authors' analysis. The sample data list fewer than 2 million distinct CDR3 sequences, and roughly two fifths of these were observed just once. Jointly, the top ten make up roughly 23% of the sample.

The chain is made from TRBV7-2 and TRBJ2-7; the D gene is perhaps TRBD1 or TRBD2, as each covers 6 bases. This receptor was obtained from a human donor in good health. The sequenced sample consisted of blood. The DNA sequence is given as TGTGCCAGCAGCTCACAGGGAGGCCTCGAGCAGTACTTC. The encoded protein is CASSSQGGLEQYF.